One sample yielded the 7 T cell receptor beta chains listed below, sequenced in a study of OX40 agonist ivuxolimab in advanced cancers. Sequenced by immunoSEQ multiplex PCR; TCRdb stores in-frame clones only, minus some. The sample gives fewer than 100,000 clones, approximately 80% of which show up once; over 1.3% is in the top ten. Sequencing was performed on CD4+ or CD8+ T cells sorted from blood, taken in a trial of the OX40 agonist ivuxolimab. These receptors all come from an adult with an advanced solid tumor such as melanoma, head and neck, liver or kidney cancer.

This chain links TRBV27 with TRBJ1-1; D ambiguous. Trimming pared 5 bases from V and 1 base from J, leaving 11 bases between. The CDR3 is 14 residues long. Germline CDR1 reads MNHEY; CDR2 reads SMNVEV (reference sequence). CDR3 nucleotide sequence: TGTGCCAGCAGTCCACGGACGGAGAACACTGAAGCTTTCTTT. Protein sequence: CASSPRTENTEAFF.

The chain is built from TRBV7-6 and TRBJ2-5; no clear D gene. The V end lost 3 bases, the J end lost 5 bases, and 7 bases lay between the germline ends. Germline V lookup: CDR1 SGHVS, CDR2 FNYEAQ. The CDR3 has 12 amino acids. The CDR3 nucleotides are TGTGCCAGCAGCTTTCAATGGGAGACCCAGTACTTC. Translated: CASSFQWETQYF.

This clone was counted a few times. V gene TRBV29-1 combines with J gene TRBJ2-1, with TRBD2 matching 10 bases. V lost 4 bases and J lost 9; bases outside the gene matches: 6. The germline V gene has CDR1 SQVTM and CDR2 ANQGSEA. This CDR3 contains 13 residues. CDR3 sequence (DNA): TGCAGCGTTGCTAGCGGGAGATTAAGTGAGCAGTTCTTC. It codes for CSVASGRLSEQFF.

The V and J genes are TRBV11-2 and TRBJ1-5; 12 nucleotides align to TRBD1. Germline values: CDR1 SGHAT, CDR2 FQNNGV. CDR3 length: 14 amino acids. V lost 6 bases, J lost 7 bases, and 4 bases stayed unmatched. The CDR3 reads CASSMGQGAQPQHF. The CDR3 region has the DNA TGTGCCAGCAGTATGGGACAGGGGGCACAGCCCCAGCATTTT.

The rearrangement uses TRBV6-1 and TRBJ1-6; D remains unclear. This CDR3 has 14 residues. Trimming removed 4 bases from V and 14 bases from J, with 18 bases in between. Germline values: CDR1 MNHNS, CDR2 SASEGT. The CDR3 loop is CASSVGSRVVALHF. CDR3 DNA: TGTGCCAGCAGTGTGGGGTCCCGGGTCGTGGCCCTCCACTTT.

The chain couples TRBV11-2 to TRBJ1-4, with 12 bases matching TRBD1. This CDR3 has 19 residues. Trimming at V came to 0 bases and at J to 9 bases, leaving 14 bases not matched to a gene. CDR1 is SGHAT and CDR2 is FQNNGV in the germline V gene. CDR3 nucleotides: TGTGCCAGCAGCTTAGATTCGAGAATTAGCGGGACAGGGGGCAAAAAACTGTTTTTT. Translating it yields CASSLDSRISGTGGKKLFF.

The rearrangement joins TRBV7-8 to TRBJ2-3; 8 nucleotides align to TRBD2. Germline loops: CDR1 SGHVS, CDR2 FQNEAQ. This CDR3 spans 17 amino acids. Trimming took 4 bases from V and 4 from J; bases not matched to a gene: 13. CDR3 sequence: CASSSFTSGSEADTQYF. DNA for the CDR3: TGTGCCAGCAGCTCCTTTACCAGCGGGAGCGAAGCAGATACGCAGTATTTT.